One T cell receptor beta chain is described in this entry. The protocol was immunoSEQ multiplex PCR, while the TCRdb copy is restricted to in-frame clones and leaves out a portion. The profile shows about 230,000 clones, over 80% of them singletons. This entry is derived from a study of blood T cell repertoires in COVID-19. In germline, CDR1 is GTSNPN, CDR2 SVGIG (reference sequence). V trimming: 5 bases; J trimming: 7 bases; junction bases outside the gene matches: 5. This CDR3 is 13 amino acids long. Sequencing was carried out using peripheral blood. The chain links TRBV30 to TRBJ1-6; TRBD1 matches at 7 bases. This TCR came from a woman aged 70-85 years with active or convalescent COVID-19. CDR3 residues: CAWVRDSNSPLHF. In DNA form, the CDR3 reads TGTGCCTGGGTCCGGGACAGCAATTCACCCCTCCACTTT. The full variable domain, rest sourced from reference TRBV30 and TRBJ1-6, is SQTIHQWPATLVQPVGSPLSLECTVEGTSNPNLYWYRQAAGRGLQLLFYSVGIGQISSEVPQNLSASRPQDRQFILSSKKLLLSDSGFYLCAWVRDSNSPLHFGNGTRLTVT.